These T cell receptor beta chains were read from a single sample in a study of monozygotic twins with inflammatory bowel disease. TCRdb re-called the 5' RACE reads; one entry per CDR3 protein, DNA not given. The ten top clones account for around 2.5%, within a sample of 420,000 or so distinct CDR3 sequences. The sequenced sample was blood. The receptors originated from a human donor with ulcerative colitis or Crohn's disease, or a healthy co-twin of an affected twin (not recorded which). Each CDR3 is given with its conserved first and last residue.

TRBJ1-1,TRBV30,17,CAWSARPPRAQSTEAFF
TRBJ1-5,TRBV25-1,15,CASSDWGGAGQPQHF
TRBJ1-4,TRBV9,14,CASSGGREYEKLFF
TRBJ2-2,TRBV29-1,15,CSVASGRAGTGELFF
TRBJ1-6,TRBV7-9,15,CASSNSGTGNSPPHF
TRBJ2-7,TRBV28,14,CASSVPGTTYEQYF
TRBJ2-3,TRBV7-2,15,CASSLMTGSADTQYF
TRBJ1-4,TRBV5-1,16,CASSLQGGEANEKLFF
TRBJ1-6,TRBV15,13,CATSRDPKSPLHF
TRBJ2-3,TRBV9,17,CASSSTAGGAGTDTQYF
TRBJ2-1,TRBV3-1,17,CASSQGLLAGGSGEQFF
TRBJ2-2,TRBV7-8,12,CASKENTGELFF
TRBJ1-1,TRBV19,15,CASSTRQGLNTEAFF
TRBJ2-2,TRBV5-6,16,CASSLWGLKNTGELFF
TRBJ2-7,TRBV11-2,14,CASVTGTYGYEQYF
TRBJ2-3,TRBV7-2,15,CASSLVASFTDTQYF
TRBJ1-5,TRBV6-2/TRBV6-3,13,CASSLQGAQPQHF
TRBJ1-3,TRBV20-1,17,CSARPPGQGKGRNTIYF
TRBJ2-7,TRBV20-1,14,CSARGGTGWNEQYF
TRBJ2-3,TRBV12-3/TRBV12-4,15,CASSKLAGVSDTQYF
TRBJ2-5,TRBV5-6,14,CASRPWTGVETQYF
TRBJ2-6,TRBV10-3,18,CAIRRKETPGAGANVLTF
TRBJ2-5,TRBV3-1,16,CASSLPSWQGQETQYF
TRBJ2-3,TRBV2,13,CASRAGGEDTQYF
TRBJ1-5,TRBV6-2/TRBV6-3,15,CASSWRQYSNQPQHF
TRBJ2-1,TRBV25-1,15,CASSESFSGSDEQFF
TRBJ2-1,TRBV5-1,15,CASSLGDATYNEQFF
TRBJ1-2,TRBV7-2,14,CASSLDTGFYGYTF
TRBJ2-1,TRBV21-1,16,CASSSHAGQSYNEQFF
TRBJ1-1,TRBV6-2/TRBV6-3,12,CASSYGYTEAFF
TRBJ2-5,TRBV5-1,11,CASSYQETQYF
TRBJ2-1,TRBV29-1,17,CSTPKGLADSSYNEQFF